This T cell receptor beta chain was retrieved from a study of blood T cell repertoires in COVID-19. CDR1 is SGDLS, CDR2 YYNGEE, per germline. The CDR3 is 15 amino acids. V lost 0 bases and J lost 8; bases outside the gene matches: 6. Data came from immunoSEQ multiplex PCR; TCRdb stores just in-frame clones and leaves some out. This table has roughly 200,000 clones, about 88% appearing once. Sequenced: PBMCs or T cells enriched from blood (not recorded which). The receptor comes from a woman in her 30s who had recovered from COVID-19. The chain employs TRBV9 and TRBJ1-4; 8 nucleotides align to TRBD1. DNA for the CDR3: TGTGCCAGCAGCGTAGGGACAGGGAGAGAGGAAAAACTGTTTTTT. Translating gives CASSVGTGREEKLFF.